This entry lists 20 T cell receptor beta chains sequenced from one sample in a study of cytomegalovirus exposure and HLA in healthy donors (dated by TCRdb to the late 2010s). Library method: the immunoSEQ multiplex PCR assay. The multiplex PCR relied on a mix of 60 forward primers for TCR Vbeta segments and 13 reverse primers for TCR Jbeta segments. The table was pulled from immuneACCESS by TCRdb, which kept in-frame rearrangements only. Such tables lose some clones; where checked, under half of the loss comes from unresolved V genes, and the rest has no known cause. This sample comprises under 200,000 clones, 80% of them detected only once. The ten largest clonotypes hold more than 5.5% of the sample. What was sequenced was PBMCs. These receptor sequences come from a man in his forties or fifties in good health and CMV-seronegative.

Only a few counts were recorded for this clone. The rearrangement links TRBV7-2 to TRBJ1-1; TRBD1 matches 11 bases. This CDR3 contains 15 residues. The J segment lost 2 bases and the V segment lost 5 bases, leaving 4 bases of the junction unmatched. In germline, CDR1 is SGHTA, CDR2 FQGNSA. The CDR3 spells CASSADRGRNTEAFF. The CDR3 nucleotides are TGTGCCAGCAGCGCGGACAGGGGGCGTAACACTGAAGCTTTCTTT.

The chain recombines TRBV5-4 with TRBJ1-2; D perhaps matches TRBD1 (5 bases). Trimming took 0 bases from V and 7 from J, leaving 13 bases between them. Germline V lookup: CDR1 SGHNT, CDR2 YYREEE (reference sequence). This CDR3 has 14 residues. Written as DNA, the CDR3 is TGTGCCAGCAGCTTGGCCCGGCAGGGTAGTGGCTACACCTTC. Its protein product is CASSLARQGSGYTF.

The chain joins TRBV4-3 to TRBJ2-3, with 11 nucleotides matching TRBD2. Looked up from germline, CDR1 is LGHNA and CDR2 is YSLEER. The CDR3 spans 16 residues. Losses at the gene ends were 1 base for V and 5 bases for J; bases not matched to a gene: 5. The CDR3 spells CASSQALAGGVDTQYF. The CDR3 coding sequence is TGCGCCAGCAGCCAAGCCCTAGCGGGGGGTGTAGATACGCAGTATTTT.

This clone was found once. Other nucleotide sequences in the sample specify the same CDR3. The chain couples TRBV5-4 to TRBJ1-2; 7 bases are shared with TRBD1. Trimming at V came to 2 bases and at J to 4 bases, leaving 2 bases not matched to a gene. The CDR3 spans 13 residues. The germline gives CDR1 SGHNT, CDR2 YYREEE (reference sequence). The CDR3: CASSLNRGYGYTF. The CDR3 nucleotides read TGTGCCAGCAGCTTAAACAGGGGCTATGGCTACACCTTC.

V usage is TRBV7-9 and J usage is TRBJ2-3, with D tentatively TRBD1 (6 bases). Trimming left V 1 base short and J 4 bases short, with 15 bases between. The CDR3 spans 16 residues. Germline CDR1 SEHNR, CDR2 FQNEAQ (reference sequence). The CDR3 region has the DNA TGTGCCAGCAGCTTAGATTTGGGGGCGCCTGCAGATACGCAGTATTTT. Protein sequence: CASSLDLGAPADTQYF.

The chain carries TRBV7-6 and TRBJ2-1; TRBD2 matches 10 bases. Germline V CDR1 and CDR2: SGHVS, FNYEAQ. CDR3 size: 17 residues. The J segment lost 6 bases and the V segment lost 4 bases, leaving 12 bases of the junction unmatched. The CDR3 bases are TGTGCCAGCAGCTCCGGGCTGAGCGGGGGGGCCGGCAATGAGCAGTTCTTC. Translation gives CASSSGLSGGAGNEQFF.

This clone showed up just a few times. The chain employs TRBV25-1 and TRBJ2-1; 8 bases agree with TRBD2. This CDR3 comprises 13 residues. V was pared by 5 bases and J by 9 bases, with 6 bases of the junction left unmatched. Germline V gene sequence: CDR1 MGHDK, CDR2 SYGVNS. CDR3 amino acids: CASSIAGKGEQFF. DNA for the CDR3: TGTGCCAGCAGTATAGCGGGAAAGGGTGAGCAGTTCTTC.

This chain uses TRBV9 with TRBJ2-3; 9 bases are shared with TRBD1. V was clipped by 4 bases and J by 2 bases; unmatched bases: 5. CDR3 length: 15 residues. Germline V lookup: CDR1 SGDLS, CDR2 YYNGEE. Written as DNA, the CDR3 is TGTGCCAGCAGCCCTAGGACAGGGGCCACAGATACGCAGTATTTT. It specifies CASSPRTGATDTQYF.

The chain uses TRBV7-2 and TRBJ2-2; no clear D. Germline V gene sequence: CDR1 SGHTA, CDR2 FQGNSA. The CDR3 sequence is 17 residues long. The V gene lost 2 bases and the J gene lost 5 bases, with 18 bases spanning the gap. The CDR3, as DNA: TGTGCCAGCAGCTTACCTAATACAGCTTACCGTACCGGGGAGCTGTTTTTT. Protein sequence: CASSLPNTAYRTGELFF. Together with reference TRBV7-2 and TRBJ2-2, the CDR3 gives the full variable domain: GAGVSQSPSNKVTEKGKDVELRCDPISGHTALYWYRQSLGQGLEFLIYFQGNSAPDKSGLPSDRFSAERTGGSVSTLTIQRTQQEDSAVYLCASSLPNTAYRTGELFFGEGSRLTVL.

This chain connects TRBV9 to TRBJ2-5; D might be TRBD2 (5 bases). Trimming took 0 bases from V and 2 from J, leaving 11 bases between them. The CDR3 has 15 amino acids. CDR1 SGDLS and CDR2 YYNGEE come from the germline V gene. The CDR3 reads CASSVGYSGQETQYF. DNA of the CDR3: TGTGCCAGCAGCGTAGGCTACAGCGGACAAGAGACCCAGTACTTC.

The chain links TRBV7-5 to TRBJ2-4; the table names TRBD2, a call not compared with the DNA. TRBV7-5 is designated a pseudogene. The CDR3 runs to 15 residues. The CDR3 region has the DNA TGTGTCAGAAGCTCTCGTAGCGGGAGAGGGGACATTCAGTACTTC. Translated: CVRSSRSGRGDIQYF.

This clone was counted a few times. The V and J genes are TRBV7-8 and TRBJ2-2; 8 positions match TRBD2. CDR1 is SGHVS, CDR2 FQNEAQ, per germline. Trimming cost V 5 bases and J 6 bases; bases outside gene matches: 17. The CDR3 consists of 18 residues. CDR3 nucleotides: TGTGCCAGCAGCCCAGGCAGCGCCCGGGGGGGGAGCGCCGGGGAGCTGTTTTTT. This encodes CASSPGSARGGSAGELFF.

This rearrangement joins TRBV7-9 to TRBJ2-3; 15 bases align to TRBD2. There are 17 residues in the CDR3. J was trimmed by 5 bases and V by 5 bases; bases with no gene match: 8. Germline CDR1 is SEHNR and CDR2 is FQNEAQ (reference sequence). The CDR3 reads CASSQRTSGRVQDTQYF. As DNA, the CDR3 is TGTGCCAGCAGCCAGCGGACTAGCGGGAGGGTGCAAGATACGCAGTATTTT.

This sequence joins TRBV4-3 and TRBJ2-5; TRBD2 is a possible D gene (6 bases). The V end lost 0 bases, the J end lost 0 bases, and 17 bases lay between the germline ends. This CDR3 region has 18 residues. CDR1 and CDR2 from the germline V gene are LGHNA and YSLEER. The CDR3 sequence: CASSQDIPRGTYQETQYF. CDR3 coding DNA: TGCGCCAGCAGCCAAGATATCCCCCGCGGGACGTACCAAGAGACCCAGTACTTC.

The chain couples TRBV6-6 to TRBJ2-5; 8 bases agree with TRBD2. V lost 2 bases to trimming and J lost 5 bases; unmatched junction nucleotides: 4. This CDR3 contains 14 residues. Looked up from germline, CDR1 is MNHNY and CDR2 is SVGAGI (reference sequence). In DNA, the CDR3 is TGTGCCAGCAGTTACCCGGGACTAGGGGAGACCCAGTACTTC. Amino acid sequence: CASSYPGLGETQYF.

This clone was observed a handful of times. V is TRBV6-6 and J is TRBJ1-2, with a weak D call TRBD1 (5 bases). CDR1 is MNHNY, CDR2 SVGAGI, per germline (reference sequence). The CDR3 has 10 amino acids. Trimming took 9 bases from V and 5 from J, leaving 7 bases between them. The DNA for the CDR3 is TGTGCCAGTTCAGGGTATGGCTACACCTTC. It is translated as CASSGYGYTF.

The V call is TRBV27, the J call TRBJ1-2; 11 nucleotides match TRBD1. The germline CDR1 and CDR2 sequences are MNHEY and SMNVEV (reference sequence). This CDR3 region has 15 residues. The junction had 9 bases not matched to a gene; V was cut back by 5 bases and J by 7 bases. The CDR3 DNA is TGTGCCAGCAGTCTATTCAGGACAGGGGGCTCTGGCTACACCTTC. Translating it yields CASSLFRTGGSGYTF.

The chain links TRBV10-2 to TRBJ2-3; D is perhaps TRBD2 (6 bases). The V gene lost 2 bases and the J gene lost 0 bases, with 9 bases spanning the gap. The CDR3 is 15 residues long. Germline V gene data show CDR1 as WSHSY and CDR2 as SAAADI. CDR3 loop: CASSEGSGSTDTQYF. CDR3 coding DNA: TGCGCCAGCAGTGAGGGTAGCGGTAGCACAGATACGCAGTATTTT.

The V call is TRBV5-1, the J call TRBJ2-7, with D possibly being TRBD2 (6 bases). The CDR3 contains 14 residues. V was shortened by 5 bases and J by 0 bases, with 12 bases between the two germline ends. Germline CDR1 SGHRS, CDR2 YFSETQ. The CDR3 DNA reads TGCGCCAGCAGGTTCGGAGGGAGCTCCTACGAGCAGTACTTC. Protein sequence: CASRFGGSSYEQYF.

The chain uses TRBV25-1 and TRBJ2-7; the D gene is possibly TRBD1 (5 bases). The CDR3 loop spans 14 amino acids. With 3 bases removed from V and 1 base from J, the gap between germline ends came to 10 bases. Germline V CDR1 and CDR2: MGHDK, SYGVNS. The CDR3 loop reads CASSDTGRSYEQYF. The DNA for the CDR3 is TGTGCCAGCAGTGATACAGGCCGTTCCTACGAGCAGTACTTC.